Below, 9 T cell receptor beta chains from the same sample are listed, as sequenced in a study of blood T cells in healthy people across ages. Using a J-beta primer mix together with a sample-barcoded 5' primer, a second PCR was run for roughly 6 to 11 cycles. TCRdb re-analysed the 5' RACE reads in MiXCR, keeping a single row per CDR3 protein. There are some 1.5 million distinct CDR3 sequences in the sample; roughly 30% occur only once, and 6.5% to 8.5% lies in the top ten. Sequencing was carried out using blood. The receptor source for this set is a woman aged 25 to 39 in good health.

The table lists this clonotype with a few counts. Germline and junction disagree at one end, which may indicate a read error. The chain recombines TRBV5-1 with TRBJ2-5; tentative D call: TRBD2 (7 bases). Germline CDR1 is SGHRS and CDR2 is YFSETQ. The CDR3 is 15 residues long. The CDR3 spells CDSSLGAGAQETQYF. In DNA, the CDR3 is TGCGACAGCAGCTTGGGTGCGGGGGCCCAAGAGACCCAGTACTTC.

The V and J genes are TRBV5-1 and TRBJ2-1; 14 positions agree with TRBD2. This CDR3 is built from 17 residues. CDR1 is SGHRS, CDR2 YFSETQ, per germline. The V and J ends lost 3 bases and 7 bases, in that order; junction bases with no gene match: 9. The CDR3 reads CASSSTTTSGRENEQFF. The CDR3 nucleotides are TGCGCCAGCAGCTCCACAACGACTAGCGGGAGGGAAAATGAGCAGTTCTTC.

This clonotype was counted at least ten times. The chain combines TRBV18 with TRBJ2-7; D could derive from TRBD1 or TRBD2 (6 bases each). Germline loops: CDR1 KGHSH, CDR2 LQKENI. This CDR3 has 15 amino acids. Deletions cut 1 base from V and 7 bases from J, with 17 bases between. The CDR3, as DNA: TGTGCCAGCTCACCACAGGGGGAGGCTACTCGAGAGCAGTACTTC. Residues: CASSPQGEATREQYF.

CDR3 sequence reads: CASNKLAGTGNEQFF. CDR3 bases: TGTGCCAGCAACAAACTAGCGGGAACGGGAAATGAGCAGTTCTTC. The chain couples TRBV12-3 or TRBV12-4 to TRBJ2-1, with 10 nucleotides matching TRBD2. V was pared by 7 bases and J by 7 bases, with 10 bases of the junction left unmatched. The CDR3 has 15 amino acids.

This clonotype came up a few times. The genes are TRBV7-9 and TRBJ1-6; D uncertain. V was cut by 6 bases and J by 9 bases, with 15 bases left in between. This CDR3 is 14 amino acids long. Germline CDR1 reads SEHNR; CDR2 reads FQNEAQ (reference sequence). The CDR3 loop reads CASRGNERGSPLHF. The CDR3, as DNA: TGTGCCAGCAGGGGGAACGAACGCGGTTCACCCCTCCACTTT. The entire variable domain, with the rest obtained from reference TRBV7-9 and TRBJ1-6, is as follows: DTGVSQNPRHKITKRGQNVTFRCDPISEHNRLYWYRQTLGQGPEFLTYFQNEAQLEKSRLLSDRFSAERPKGSFSTLEIQRTEQGDSAMYLCASRGNERGSPLHFGNGTRLTVT.

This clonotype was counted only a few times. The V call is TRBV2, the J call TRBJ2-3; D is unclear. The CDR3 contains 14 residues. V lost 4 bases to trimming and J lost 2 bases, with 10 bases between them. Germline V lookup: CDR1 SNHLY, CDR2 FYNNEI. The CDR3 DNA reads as TGTGCCAGCAGTGCGGTCGGTCCCACAGATACGCAGTATTTT. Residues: CASSAVGPTDTQYF.

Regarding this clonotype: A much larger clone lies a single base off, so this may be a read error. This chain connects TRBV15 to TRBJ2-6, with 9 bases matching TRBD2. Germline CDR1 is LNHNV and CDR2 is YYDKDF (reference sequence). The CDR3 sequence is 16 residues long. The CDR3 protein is CATSRGNAGGANVPTF. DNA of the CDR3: TGTGCCACCAGCAGAGGAAATGCGGGGGGGGCCAACGTCCCGACTTTC.

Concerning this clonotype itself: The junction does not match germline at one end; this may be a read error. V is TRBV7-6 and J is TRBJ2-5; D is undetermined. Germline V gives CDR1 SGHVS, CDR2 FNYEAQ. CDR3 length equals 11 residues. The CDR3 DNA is TGTGCCAGCAACTTAGCTGGGACCCAGTACTTC. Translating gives CASNLAGTQYF.

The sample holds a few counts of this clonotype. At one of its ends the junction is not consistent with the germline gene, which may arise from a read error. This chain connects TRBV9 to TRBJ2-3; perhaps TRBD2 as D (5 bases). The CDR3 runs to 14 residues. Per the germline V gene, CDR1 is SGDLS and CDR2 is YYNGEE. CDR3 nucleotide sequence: TGTGCCTGCAGCGTATCCGACTACATAGATACGCAGTATTTT. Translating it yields CACSVSDYIDTQYF.